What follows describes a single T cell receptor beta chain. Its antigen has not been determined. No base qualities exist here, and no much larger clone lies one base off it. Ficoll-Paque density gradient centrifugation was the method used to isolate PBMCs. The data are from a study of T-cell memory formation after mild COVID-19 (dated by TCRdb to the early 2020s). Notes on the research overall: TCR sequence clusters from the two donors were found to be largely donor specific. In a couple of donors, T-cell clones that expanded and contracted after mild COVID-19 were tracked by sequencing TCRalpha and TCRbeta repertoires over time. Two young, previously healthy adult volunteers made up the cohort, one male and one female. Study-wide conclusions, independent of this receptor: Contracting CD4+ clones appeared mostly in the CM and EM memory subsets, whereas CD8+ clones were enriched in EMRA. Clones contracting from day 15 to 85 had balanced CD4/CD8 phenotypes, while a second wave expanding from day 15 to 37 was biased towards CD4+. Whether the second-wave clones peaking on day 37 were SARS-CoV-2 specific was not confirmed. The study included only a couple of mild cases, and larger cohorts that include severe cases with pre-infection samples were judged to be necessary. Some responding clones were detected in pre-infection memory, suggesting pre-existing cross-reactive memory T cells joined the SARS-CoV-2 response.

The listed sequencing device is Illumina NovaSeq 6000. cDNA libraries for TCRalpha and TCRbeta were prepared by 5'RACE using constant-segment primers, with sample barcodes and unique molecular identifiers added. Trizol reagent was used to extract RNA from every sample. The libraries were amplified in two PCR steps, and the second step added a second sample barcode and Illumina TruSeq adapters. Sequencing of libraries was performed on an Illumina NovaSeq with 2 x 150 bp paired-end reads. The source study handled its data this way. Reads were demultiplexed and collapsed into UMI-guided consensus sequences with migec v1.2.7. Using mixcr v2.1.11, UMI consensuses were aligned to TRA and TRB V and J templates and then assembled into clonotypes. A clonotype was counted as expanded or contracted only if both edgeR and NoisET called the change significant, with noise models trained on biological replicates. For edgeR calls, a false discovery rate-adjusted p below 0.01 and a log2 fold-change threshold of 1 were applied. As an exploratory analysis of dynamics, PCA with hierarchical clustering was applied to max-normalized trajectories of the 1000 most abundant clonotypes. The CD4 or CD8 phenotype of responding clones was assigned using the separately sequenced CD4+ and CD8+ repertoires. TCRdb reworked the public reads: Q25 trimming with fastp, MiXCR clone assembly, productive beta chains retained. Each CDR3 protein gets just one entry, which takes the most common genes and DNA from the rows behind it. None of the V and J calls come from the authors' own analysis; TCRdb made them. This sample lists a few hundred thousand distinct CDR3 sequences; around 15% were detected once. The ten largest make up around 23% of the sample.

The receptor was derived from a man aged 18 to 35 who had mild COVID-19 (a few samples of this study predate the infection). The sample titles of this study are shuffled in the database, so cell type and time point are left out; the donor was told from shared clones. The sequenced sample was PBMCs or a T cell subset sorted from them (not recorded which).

CDR3 reads: CASSLMREAFF. DNA sequence: TGTGCCAGCAGCTTAATGCGTGAAGCTTTCTTT. The chain is encoded by TRBV7-9 joined to TRBJ1-1, with no confidently assigned D gene. Looking up the germline V gene (reference sequence) yields CDR1 SEHNR and CDR2 FQNEAQ. Relative to germline, V is 2 bases shorter and J is 7 bases shorter, with 5 bases between their ends. From the cysteine through the phenylalanine, the CDR3 covers 11 amino acids. CDR3 DNA is the only sequence kept; it has 33 bases, read in frame from the first base. Supplemented by the reference TRBV7-9 and TRBJ1-1 proteins around the CDR3, the complete variable domain is DTGVSQNPRHKITKRGQNVTFRCDPISEHNRLYWYRQTLGQGPEFLTYFQNEAQLEKSRLLSDRFSAERPKGSFSTLEIQRTEQGDSAMYLCASSLMREAFFGQGTRLTVV.